One and the same sample provided the 18 T cell receptor beta chains below, sequenced in a study of beta chain features in type 1 diabetes. For these receptors, no antigen is known. The study reverse transcribed the entire isolated RNA, so it sequenced expressed TCRB transcripts. Measured with immunoSEQ multiplex PCR; TCRdb has only the in-frame clones, and not every one. The table has 400,000 or so clones, 10% to 15% seen once. Study conclusions and caveats: Across all four CD4+ subsets, people with type 1 diabetes showed modestly shorter TCRB CDR3s.

Sequencing was performed on naive CD4+ T cells from blood. These receptors were collected from a young woman with type 1 diabetes.

This chain links TRBV4-1 with TRBJ1-1; no clear D gene. CDR3 length equals 14 residues. V lost 1 base, J lost 4 bases, and 10 bases lay in between. CDR1 and CDR2 from the germline V gene are MGHRA and YSYEKL. The chain's CDR3 is CASSQVLSITEAFF. The CDR3 nucleotides read TGCGCCAGCAGCCAAGTTCTCAGTATCACTGAAGCTTTCTTT.

The J gene is TRBJ2-5, the V gene TRBV27; 9 nucleotides line up with TRBD1. V lost 5 bases, J lost 5 bases, and 12 bases stayed unmatched. The CDR3 is 16 residues long. Germline CDR1 and CDR2: MNHEY and SMNVEV (reference sequence). The chain's CDR3 is CASSAGLTGGRETQYF. In DNA, the CDR3 is TGTGCCAGCAGTGCGGGCTTGACAGGGGGTCGGGAGACCCAGTACTTC.

This clone was observed once. The chain combines TRBV4-2 with TRBJ2-3, with 9 bases identical to TRBD2. After removal of 1 base from V and 4 bases from J, the junction contained 9 bases not matched to a gene. This CDR3 is built from 17 residues. The germline CDR1 and CDR2 sequences are LGHNA and YNFKEQ. Written as DNA, the CDR3 is TGTGCCAGCAGCCAAGCCCTGGGGGCGGGAGGGTCAGATACGCAGTATTTT. Translating it yields CASSQALGAGGSDTQYF.

This clone was detected only a few times. The chain employs TRBV9 and TRBJ2-5; TRBD2 matches 10 bases. The CDR3 contains 16 residues. Looked up from germline, CDR1 is SGDLS and CDR2 is YYNGEE. The V segment lost 4 bases and the J segment 0 bases; nucleotides outside the gene matches: 6. The CDR3 sequence is CASSPGLAENQETQYF. The CDR3 nucleotides read TGTGCCAGCAGCCCTGGACTAGCGGAGAACCAAGAGACCCAGTACTTC.

In this sample, this clone turned up a few times. V is TRBV28 and J is TRBJ1-5; 8 bases agree with TRBD1. The V gene's germline CDR1 is MDHEN and CDR2 SYDVKM. CDR3 length equals 15 residues. Trimming cost V 6 bases and J 9 bases; bases outside gene matches: 13. Written as DNA, the CDR3 is TGTGCCAGCAGGGCTGGCGGACAGGGTAGTGTGCCCCAGCATTTT. It yields the protein CASRAGGQGSVPQHF.

This clone was recorded a few times. The CDR3 sequence is CAWTDSMNTEAFF. The CDR3 bases are TGTGCCTGGACGGACAGCATGAACACTGAAGCTTTCTTT. The chain carries TRBV30 and TRBJ1-1; tentatively, D is TRBD1 (6 bases). This CDR3 contains 13 residues. Germline V CDR1 and CDR2: GTSNPN, SVGIG (reference sequence). V lost 4 bases to trimming and J lost 0 bases, with 9 bases between them.

The J gene is TRBJ2-4, the V gene TRBV30; TRBD2 agrees at 11 bases. V lost 0 bases and J lost 2; bases outside the gene matches: 3. Germline V lookup: CDR1 GTSNPN, CDR2 SVGIG (reference sequence). This CDR3 has 16 residues. The DNA of the CDR3 is TGTGCCTGGAGTGTAGTAGCGGGAGGGACCAAAAACATTCAGTACTTC. Residues: CAWSVVAGGTKNIQYF.

This clone was picked up a small number of times. The chain joins TRBV28 to TRBJ2-7, with TRBD2 matching over 10 bases. This CDR3 contains 15 residues. Germline lookup yields CDR1 MDHEN and CDR2 SYDVKM. Trimming at V came to 4 bases and at J to 5 bases, leaving 8 bases not matched to a gene. CDR3 region: CASSSAGGPGNEQYF. DNA of the CDR3: TGTGCCAGCAGTTCAGCGGGAGGGCCGGGGAACGAGCAGTACTTC.

This clone was counted between two and nine times. The J gene is TRBJ2-3, the V gene TRBV9, with TRBD2 identical over 7 bases. Germline V gene sequence: CDR1 SGDLS, CDR2 YYNGEE. This CDR3 has 17 residues. The ends lost 0 bases at V and 4 bases at J; junction bases unmatched: 11. The CDR3 is CASSVGTRYVPPDTQYF. As DNA, the CDR3 is TGTGCCAGCAGCGTAGGGACTAGGTACGTTCCTCCAGATACGCAGTATTTT.

This clone came up a few times. The chain combines TRBV7-9 with TRBJ2-1; 9 bases line up with TRBD1. The CDR3 extends over 14 amino acids. J was trimmed by 8 bases and V by 5 bases; bases with no gene match: 7. Germline lookup yields CDR1 SEHNR and CDR2 FQNEAQ (reference sequence). The CDR3 DNA is TGTGCCAGCAGCGCCGGGACAGGGTTCGATGAGCAGTTCTTC. Translated, it gives CASSAGTGFDEQFF. Variable domain in full (rest from reference TRBV7-9 and TRBJ2-1): DTGVSQNPRHKITKRGQNVTFRCDPISEHNRLYWYRQTLGQGPEFLTYFQNEAQLEKSRLLSDRFSAERPKGSFSTLEIQRTEQGDSAMYLCASSAGTGFDEQFFGPGTRLTVL.

This clone turned up a few times. This chain's CDR3 is CASGPSSTDTQYF. The CDR3 DNA is TGTGCTAGTGGTCCCTCTAGCACAGATACGCAGTATTTT. The chain recombines TRBV12-5 with TRBJ2-3; D not certain. Trimming took 5 bases from V and 0 from J, leaving 6 bases between them. The germline V gene has CDR1 LGHNT and CDR2 FRNRAP. The CDR3 runs 13 residues.

V gene TRBV6-4 combines with J gene TRBJ2-5, with D maybe TRBD2 (6 bases). The CDR3 consists of 14 residues. The germline CDR1 and CDR2 sequences are MRHNA and SNTAGT. V lost 6 bases and J 4 bases, leaving 15 bases between the germline ends. In DNA form, the CDR3 reads TGTGCCAGCAGCGGGACGGGGGTAGGAGAGACCCAGTACTTC. Protein sequence: CASSGTGVGETQYF.

This clone was counted between two and nine times. The chain uses TRBV29-1 and TRBJ2-7, with D perhaps matching TRBD1 (6 bases). V gave up 7 bases and J gave up 0 bases, with 13 bases separating them. Germline V lookup: CDR1 SQVTM, CDR2 ANQGSEA. The CDR3 extends over 13 amino acids. CDR3 sequence: CSGRDMDSYEQYF. The CDR3 DNA follows: TGCAGCGGCCGGGACATGGACTCCTACGAGCAGTACTTC.

This chain links TRBV18 with TRBJ2-7; TRBD2 aligns across 11 bases. The CDR3 covers 14 residues. The V segment lost 3 bases and the J segment 5 bases; nucleotides outside the gene matches: 3. Per germline, CDR1 KGHSH and CDR2 LQKENI. CDR3 residues: CASSPVAGGDEQYF. The CDR3 DNA is TGTGCCAGCTCACCCGTAGCGGGAGGGGACGAGCAGTACTTC.

This clone was seen a handful of times. This chain links TRBV15 with TRBJ1-1, with 9 bases lining up with TRBD1. Germline assignment: CDR1 LNHNV and CDR2 YYDKDF (reference sequence). With 2 bases clipped from V and 5 bases from J, the junction kept 9 bases outside the gene matches. The CDR3 has 16 residues. The CDR3 DNA follows: TGTGCCACCAGCAGAACAGGGGGCGCAAAAAAGACTGAAGCTTTCTTT. Translation gives CATSRTGGAKKTEAFF.

The chain uses TRBV4-3 and TRBJ2-7, with D uncertain. There are 15 residues in the CDR3. The germline gives CDR1 LGHNA, CDR2 YSLEER. The V and J ends lost 0 bases and 3 bases respectively, with 12 bases between them. CDR3 region: CASSQDDIDGYEQYF. In DNA form, the CDR3 reads TGCGCCAGCAGCCAAGATGACATCGACGGCTACGAGCAGTACTTC.

The chain has TRBV30 and TRBJ2-1; possible D gene TRBD2, 5 bases. Germline V gene data show CDR1 as GTSNPN and CDR2 as SVGIG (reference sequence). V dropped 7 bases and J dropped 12 bases, with 19 bases sitting between them. The CDR3 runs 12 residues. The CDR3 coding sequence is TGTGCCTCAAGGCGGGCTACCCCCCTGCAGTTCTTC. Protein product: CASRRATPLQFF. Based on the CDR3 plus reference TRBV30 and TRBJ2-1, the full variable domain is SQTIHQWPATLVQPVGSPLSLECTVEGTSNPNLYWYRQAAGRGLQLLFYSVGIGQISSEVPQNLSASRPQDRQFILSSKKLLLSDSGFYLCASRRATPLQFFGPGTRLTVL.

The chain is built from TRBV7-2 and TRBJ2-2, with TRBD1 matching over 10 bases. After removal of 4 bases from V and 5 bases from J, the junction contained 1 base not matched to a gene. The CDR3 covers 14 residues. Germline V gives CDR1 SGHTA, CDR2 FQGNSA. The DNA for the CDR3 is TGTGCCAGCAGCTCGGGACAGGGGACCGGGGAGCTGTTTTTT. It translates to CASSSGQGTGELFF.